This T cell receptor (beta chain) stems from a study of regulatory T cells in long-lasting Graves disease. This clonotype was detected ten times or more. As yet, its antigen is unknown. Arm-PCR of CDR3 regions and iRepertoire HTBI primers were used to build TCR beta libraries. TCRdb ran MiXCR on the multiplex PCR reads and lists one entry per CDR3 protein. The table has 400,000 to 650,000 distinct CDR3 sequences, roughly a sixth seen once. Study-wide results and limits: Accuracy may have suffered from the small sample size. Newly diagnosed Graves' patients had higher TCR diversity than persistent ones.

The CDR3 length is 13 residues. V lost 6 bases and J lost 8; bases outside the gene matches: 6. In germline, CDR1 is MDHEN, CDR2 SYDVKM. Time point here: newly diagnosed GD, antithyroid drugs for less than 3 months. From RNA extracted from PBMCs, the TCR library was made. These data were also filed under a second study, of T cells in Graves' hyperthyroidism and ophthalmopathy.

The chain is built from TRBV28 and TRBJ2-1, with 8 positions matching TRBD1. The clonotype comes from a woman aged 35-65 years with Graves disease. Here the sequenced sample was peripheral blood mononuclear cells (PBMCs), taken at new diagnosis, from a patient treated with antithyroid drugs. CDR3 protein: CASRAGGLYEQFF. CDR3 DNA sequence: TGTGCCAGCAGAGCAGGGGGCTTGTATGAGCAGTTCTTC.